This T cell receptor (beta chain) was observed in a study of cytomegalovirus exposure and HLA in healthy donors. Study-wide results and limits: Sequencing likely produced, as an artifact, a cluster of highly shared sequence variants. One later analysis reportedly identified an Asian-associated ancestry cluster that showed fewer N-insertions than the roughly 620-donor mean.

On this clone itself: Its antigen remains unidentified.

V lost 6 bases and J lost 3, with 16 bases in between. The germline gives CDR1 MRHNA, CDR2 SNTAGT. The CDR3 extends over 15 amino acids. Primers included in the PCR were 60 Vbeta and 13 Jbeta primers. Libraries were prepared by immunoSEQ multiplex PCR; TCRdb keeps only in-frame clonotypes and omits some of them. Of about 190,000 clones detected, about 81% appear once; the ten largest clones hold around 1.9%. The rearrangement links TRBV6-4 to TRBJ2-3; D is possibly TRBD1 (5 bases). Sequencing input: PBMCs. This clonotype was obtained from a man between 18 and 35 years old in good health and CMV-seronegative. The CDR3 region has the DNA TGTGCCAGCAGCCCAGGGCCTAGAGGTACAGATACGCAGTATTTT. It encodes CASSPGPRGTDTQYF.